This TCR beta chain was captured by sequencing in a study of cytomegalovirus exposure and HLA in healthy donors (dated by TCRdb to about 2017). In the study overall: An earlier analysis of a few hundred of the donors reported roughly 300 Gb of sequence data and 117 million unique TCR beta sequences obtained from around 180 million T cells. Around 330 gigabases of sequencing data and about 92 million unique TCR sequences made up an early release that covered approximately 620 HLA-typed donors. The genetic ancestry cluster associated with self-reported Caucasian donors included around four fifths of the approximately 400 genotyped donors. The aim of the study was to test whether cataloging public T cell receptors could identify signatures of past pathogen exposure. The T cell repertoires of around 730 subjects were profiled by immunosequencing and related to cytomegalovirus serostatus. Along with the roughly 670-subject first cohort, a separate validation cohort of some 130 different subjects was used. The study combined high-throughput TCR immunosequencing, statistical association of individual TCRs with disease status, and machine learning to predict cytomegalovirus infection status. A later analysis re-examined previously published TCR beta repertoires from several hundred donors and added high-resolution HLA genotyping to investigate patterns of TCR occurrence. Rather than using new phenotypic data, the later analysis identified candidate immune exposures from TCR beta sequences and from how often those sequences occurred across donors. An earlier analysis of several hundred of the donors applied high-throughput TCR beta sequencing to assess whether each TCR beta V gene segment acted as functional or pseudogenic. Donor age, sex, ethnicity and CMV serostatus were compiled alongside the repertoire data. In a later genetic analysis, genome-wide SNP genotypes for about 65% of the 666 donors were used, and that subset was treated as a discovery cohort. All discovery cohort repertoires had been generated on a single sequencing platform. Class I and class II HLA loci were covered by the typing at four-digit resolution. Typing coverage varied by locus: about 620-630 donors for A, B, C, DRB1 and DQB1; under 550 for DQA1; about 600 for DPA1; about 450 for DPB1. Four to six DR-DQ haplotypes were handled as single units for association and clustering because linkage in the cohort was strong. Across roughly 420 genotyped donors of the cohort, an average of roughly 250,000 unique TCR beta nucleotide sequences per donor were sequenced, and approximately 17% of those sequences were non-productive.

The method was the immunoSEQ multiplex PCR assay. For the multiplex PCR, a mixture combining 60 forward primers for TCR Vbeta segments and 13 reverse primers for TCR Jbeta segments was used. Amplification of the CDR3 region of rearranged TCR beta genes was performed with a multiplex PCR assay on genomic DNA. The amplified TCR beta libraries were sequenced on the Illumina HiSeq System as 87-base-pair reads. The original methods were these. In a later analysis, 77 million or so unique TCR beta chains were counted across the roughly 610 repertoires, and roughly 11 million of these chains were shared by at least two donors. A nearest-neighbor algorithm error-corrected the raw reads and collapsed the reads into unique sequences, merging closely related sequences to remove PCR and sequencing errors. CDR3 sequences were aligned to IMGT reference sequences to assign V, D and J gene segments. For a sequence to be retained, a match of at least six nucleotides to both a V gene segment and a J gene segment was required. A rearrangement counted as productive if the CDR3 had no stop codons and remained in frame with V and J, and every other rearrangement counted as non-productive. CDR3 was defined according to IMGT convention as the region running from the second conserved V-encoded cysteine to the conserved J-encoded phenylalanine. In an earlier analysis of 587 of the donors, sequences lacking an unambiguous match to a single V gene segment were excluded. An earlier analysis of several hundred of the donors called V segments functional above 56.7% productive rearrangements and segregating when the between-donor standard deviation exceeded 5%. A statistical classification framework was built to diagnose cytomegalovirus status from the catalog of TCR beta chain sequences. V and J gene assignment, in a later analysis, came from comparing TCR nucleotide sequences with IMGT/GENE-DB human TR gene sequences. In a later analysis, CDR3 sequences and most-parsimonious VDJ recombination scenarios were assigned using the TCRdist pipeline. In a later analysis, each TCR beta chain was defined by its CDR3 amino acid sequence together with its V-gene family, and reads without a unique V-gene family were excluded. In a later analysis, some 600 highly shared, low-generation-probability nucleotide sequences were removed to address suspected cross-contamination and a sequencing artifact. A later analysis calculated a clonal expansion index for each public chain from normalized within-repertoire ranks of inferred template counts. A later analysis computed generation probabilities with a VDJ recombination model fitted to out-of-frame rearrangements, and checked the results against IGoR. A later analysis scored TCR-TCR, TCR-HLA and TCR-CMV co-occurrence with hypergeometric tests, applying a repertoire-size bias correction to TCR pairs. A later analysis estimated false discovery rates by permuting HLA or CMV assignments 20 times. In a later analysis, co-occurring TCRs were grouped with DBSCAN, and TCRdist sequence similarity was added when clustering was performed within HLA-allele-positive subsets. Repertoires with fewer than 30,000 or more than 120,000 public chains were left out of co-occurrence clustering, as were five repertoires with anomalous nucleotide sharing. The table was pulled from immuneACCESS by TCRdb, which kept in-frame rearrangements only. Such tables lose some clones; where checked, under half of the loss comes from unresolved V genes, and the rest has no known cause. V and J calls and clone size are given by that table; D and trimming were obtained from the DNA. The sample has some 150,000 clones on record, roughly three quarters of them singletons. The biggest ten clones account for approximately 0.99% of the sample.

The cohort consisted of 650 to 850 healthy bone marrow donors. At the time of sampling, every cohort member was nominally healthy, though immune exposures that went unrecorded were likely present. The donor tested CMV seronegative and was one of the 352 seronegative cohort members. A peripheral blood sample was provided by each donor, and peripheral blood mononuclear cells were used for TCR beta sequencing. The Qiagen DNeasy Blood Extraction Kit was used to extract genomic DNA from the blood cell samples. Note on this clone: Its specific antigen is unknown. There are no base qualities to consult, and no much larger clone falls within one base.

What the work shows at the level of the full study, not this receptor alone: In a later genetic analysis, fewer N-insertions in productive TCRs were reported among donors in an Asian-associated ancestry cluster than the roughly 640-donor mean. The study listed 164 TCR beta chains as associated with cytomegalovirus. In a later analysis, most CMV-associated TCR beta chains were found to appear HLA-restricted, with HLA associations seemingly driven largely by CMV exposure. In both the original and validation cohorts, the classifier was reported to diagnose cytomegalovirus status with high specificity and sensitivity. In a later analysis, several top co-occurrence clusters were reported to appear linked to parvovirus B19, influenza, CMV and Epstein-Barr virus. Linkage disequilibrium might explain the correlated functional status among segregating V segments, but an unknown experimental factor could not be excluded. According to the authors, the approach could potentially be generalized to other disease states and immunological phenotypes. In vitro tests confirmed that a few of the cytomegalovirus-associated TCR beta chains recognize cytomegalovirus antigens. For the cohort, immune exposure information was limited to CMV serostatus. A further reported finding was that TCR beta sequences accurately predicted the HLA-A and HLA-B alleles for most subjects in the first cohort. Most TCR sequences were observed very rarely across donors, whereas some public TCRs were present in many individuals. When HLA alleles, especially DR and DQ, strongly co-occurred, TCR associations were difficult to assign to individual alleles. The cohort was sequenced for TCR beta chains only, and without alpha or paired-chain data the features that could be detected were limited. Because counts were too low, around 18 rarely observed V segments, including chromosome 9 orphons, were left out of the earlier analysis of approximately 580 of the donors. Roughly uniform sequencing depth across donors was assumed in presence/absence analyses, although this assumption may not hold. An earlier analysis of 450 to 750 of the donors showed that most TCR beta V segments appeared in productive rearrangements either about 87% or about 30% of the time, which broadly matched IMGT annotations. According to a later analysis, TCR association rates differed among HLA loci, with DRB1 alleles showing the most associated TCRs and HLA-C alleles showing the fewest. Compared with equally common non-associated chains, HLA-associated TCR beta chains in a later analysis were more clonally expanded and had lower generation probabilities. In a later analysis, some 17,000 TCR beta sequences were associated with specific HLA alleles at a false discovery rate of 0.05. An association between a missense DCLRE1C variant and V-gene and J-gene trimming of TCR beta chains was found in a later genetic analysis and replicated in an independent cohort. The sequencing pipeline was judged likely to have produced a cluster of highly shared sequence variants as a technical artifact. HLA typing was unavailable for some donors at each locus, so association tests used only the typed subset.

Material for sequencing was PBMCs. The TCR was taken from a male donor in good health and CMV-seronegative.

CDR3 sequence: CASSHGRDSLLPSGNTIYF. DNA sequence: TGTGCCAGCAGCCACGGCCGGGACAGTCTCCTACCCTCTGGAAACACCATATATTTT. The V gene is TRBV7-9 and the J gene is TRBJ1-3; 7 nucleotides in the junction match TRBD1. The CDR3 measures 19 amino acids from cysteine to phenylalanine. The CDR3 DNA has 57 bases and is translated from base 1. The junction shows trimming of 5 bases on V and 0 bases on J, and the gene matches do not reach 16 bases of it. CDR1 SEHNR and CDR2 FQNEAQ are derived from the germline V gene (reference sequence).